Below, one T cell receptor (beta chain) is given with its context. The V gene end was trimmed by 2 bases and the J gene end by 5 bases; junction bases not matched to a gene: 4. CDR1 and CDR2 from the germline V gene are MNHEY and SMNVEV (reference sequence). The CDR3 consists of 15 residues. This entry is derived from a study of T cells after yellow fever vaccination. TCRdb recomputed calls from the 5' RACE reads with MiXCR, one row per CDR3 protein. The sample includes about 96,000 distinct CDR3 sequences, roughly 8.2% seen only once; the top ten take 16%. The sequence derives from a man in his late teens or twenties who received the YFV17D yellow fever vaccine. The V call is TRBV27, the J call TRBJ1-1; 11 bases align to TRBD1. The sample here was CD8+ T cells not binding an NS4B(214-222) dextramer, sorted from PBMCs, taken approximately 15 days after the first yellow fever vaccination. The CDR3 DNA is TGTGCCAGCAGTTTAGGGACAGGGGGATTGACTGAAGCTTTCTTT. Its translation is CASSLGTGGLTEAFF.